This section outlines one T cell receptor beta chain sequence together with its context. The target antigen is unknown. The sample comes from a study of T cell responses to AZD1222 COVID-19 vaccine. Clones were sequenced by immunoSEQ multiplex PCR, and TCRdb holds only the in-frame ones, with some missing. The data contain some 200,000 clones, 85% to 95% of them singletons. CDR1 is SGHNT, CDR2 YYREEE, per germline (reference sequence). CDR3 length equals 13 residues. The V gene lost 1 base and the J gene lost 6 bases, with 7 bases spanning the gap. Study findings and constraints: At study baseline, merely several AZD1222 recipients were seropositive. Spike-spanning, vaccine-associated CD4 TCRs were dominant at 160-218 and 743-854. Clonal diversity may have been underestimated in mostly white British donors. Spike-specific TCR breadth and depth rose after two AZD1222 doses.

The J gene is TRBJ2-2, the V gene TRBV5-4; D is unresolved. This sample comprised peripheral blood, obtained on day 0 of MenACWY control vaccination. This clonotype was obtained from an adult in good health. CDR3 loop: CASSLWPSGELFF. The CDR3 nucleotides read TGTGCCAGCAGCTTGTGGCCTTCCGGGGAGCTGTTTTTT.